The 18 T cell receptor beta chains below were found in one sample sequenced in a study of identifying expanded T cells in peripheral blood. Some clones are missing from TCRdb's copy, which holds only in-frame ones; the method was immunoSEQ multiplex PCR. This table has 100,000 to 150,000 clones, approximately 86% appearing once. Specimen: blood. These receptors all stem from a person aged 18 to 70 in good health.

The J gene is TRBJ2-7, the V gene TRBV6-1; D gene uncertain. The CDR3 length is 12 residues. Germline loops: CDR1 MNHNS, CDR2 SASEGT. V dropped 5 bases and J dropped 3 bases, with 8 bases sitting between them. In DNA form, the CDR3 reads TGTGCCAGCAGTCGGGCCCTCTACGAGCAGTACTTC. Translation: CASSRALYEQYF.

For the CDR3, the DNA is TGTGCCAGCAGTGAAGGATTGGGGGTTGGGGAAAAACTGTTTTTT. It translates to CASSEGLGVGEKLFF. This rearrangement joins TRBV2 to TRBJ1-4; weak D call: TRBD1 (5 bases). The germline V gene encodes CDR1 SNHLY and CDR2 FYNNEI. V shed 1 base and J shed 8 bases, with 14 bases lying between them. The CDR3 sequence is 15 residues long.

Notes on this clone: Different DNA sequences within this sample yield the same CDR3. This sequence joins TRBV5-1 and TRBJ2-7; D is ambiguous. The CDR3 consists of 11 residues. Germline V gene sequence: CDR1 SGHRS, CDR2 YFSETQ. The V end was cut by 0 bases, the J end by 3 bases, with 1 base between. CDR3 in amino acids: CASSLDYEQYF. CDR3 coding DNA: TGCGCCAGCAGCTTGGACTACGAGCAGTACTTC.

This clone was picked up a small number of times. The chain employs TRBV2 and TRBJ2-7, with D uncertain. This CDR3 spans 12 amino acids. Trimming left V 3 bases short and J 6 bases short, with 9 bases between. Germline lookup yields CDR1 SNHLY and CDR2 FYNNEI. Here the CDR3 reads CASSDGPGEQYF. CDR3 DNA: TGTGCCAGCAGTGACGGCCCCGGCGAGCAGTACTTC.

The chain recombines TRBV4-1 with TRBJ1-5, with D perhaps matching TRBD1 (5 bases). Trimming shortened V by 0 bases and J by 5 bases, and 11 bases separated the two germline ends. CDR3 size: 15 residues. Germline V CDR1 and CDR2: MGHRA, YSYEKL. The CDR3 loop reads CASSQDGDGDQPQHF. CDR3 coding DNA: TGCGCCAGCAGCCAAGATGGGGACGGTGATCAGCCCCAGCATTTT.

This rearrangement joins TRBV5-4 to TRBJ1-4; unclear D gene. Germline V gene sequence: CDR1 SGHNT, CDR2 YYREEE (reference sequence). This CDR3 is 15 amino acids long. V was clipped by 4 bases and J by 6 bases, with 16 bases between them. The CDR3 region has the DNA TGTGCCAGCAGCCGAGGACCCCCCCTAGATGAAAAACTGTTTTTT. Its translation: CASSRGPPLDEKLFF.

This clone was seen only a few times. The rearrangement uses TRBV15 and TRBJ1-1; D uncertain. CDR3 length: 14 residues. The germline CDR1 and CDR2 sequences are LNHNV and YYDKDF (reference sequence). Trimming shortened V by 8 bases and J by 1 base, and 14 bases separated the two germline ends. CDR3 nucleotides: TGTGCCACCCGAAAGGGAAAAGGGAACACTGAAGCTTTCTTT. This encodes CATRKGKGNTEAFF.

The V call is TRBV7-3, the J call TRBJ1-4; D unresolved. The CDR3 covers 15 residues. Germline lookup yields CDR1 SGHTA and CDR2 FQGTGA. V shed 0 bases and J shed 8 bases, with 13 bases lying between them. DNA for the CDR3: TGTGCCAGCAGCTTAACGGGAGGGATGGGAGAAAAACTGTTTTTT. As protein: CASSLTGGMGEKLFF.

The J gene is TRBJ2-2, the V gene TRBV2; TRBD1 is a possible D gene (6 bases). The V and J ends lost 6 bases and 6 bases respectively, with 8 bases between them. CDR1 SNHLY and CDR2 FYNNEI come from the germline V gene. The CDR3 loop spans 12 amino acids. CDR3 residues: CASRWGPGELFF. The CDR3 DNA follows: TGTGCCAGCAGATGGGGGCCCGGGGAGCTGTTTTTT.

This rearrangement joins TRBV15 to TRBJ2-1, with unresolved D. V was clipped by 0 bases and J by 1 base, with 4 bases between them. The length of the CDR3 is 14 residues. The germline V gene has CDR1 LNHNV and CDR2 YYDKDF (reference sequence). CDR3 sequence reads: CATSREKSYNEQFF. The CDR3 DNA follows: TGTGCCACCAGCAGAGAGAAGTCCTACAATGAGCAGTTCTTC.

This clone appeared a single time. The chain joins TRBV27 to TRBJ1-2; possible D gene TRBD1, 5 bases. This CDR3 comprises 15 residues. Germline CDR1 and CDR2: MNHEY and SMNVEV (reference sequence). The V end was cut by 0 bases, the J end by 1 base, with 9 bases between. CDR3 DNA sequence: TGTGCCAGCAGTTTATCGTGGGGCGTTAACTATGGCTACACCTTC. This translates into CASSLSWGVNYGYTF.

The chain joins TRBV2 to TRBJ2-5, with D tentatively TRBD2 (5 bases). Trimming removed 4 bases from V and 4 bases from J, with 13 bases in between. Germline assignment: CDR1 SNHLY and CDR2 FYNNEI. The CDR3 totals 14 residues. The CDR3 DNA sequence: TGTGCCAGCAGTGGTGAAAGGGCGGGAGAGACCCAGTACTTC. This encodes CASSGERAGETQYF.

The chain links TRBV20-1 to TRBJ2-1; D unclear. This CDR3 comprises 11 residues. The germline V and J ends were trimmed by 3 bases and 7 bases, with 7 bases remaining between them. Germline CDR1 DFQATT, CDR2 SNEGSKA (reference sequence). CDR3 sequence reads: CSASWENEQFF. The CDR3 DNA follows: TGCAGTGCTAGTTGGGAAAATGAGCAGTTCTTC.

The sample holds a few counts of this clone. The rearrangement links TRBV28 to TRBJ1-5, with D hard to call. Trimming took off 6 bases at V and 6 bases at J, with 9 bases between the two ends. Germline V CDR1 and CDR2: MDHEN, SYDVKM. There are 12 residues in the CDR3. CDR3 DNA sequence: TGTGCCAGCAGCCGCAGAGGTCAGCCCCAGCATTTT. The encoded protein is CASSRRGQPQHF.

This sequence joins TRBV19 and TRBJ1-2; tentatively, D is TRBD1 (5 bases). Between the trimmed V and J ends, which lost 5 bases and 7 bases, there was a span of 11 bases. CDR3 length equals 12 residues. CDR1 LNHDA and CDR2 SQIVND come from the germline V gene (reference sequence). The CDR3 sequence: CASSPREFGYTF. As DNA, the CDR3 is TGTGCCAGTAGTCCCAGGGAATTTGGCTACACCTTC.

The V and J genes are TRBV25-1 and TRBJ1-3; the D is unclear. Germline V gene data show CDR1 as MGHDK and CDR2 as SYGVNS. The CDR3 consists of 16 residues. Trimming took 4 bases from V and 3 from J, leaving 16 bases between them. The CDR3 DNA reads TGTGCCAGCAGTGGTGGAGGGCCGGTTATTGGAAACACCATATATTTT. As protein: CASSGGGPVIGNTIYF.

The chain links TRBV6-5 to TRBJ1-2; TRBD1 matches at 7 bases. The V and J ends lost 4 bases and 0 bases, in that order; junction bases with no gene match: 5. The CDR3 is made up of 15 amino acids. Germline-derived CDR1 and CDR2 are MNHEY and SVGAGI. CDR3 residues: CASSSGQHTNYGYTF. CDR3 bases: TGTGCCAGCAGTTCGGGACAGCATACTAACTATGGCTACACCTTC.

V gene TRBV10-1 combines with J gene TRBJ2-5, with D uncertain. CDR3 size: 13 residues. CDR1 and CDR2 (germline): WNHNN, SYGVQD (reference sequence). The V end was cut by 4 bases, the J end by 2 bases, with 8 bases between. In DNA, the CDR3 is TGCGCCAGCAGTGGGCAGCCTCAAGAGACCCAGTACTTC. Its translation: CASSGQPQETQYF.